This passage covers 26 T cell receptor beta chains from one sample sequenced in a study of cytomegalovirus exposure and HLA in healthy donors. Primers included in the PCR were 60 Vbeta and 13 Jbeta primers. Clones were sequenced by immunoSEQ multiplex PCR, and TCRdb holds only the in-frame ones, with some missing. The table includes fewer than 200,000 clones, 70% to 80% detected once. The material sequenced was PBMCs. The source is a woman in her twenties or thirties in good health and CMV-seropositive.

This chain links TRBV6-1 with TRBJ2-1, with 9 bases fitting TRBD1. V lost 1 base to trimming and J lost 8 bases; unmatched junction nucleotides: 9. The CDR3 covers 16 residues. Germline V lookup: CDR1 MNHNS, CDR2 SASEGT. CDR3 DNA: TGTGCCAGCAGTGAAGGGCGGGACAGGGTACTAGATGAGCAGTTCTTC. Translating it yields CASSEGRDRVLDEQFF.

The chain carries TRBV7-9 and TRBJ2-3, with 8 bases identical to TRBD2. From germline, CDR1 is SEHNR and CDR2 FQNEAQ (reference sequence). V lost 3 bases and J lost 2; bases outside the gene matches: 10. This CDR3 region has 17 residues. CDR3 in amino acids: CASSFLVGLGVTDTQYF. The CDR3 nucleotides are TGTGCCAGCAGCTTTTTGGTGGGACTAGGGGTCACAGATACGCAGTATTTT.

This clone appeared a single time. The chain couples TRBV19 to TRBJ2-1, with D possibly TRBD2 on 5 matching bases. This CDR3 region has 16 residues. With 0 bases removed from V and 2 bases from J, the gap between germline ends came to 11 bases. Germline lookup yields CDR1 LNHDA and CDR2 SQIVND (reference sequence). The CDR3 here is CASSIEASRPYNEQFF. For the CDR3, the DNA is TGTGCCAGTAGTATAGAGGCTAGCCGGCCCTACAATGAGCAGTTCTTC.

In regard to this clone: At one end the junction does not follow the germline gene, possibly because of a read error. The CDR3 coding sequence is TGTTCCAGCAGCTCGAAGGCGGGGACAGGGGGTTACAATGAGCAGTTCTTC. This sequence encodes CSSSSKAGTGGYNEQFF. The genes are TRBV7-9 and TRBJ2-1; 11 bases line up with TRBD1. This CDR3 region has 17 residues. Germline CDR1 SEHNR, CDR2 FQNEAQ (reference sequence).

The genes are TRBV7-8 and TRBJ1-1; 11 bases agree with TRBD1. This CDR3 region has 17 residues. Germline CDR1 reads SGHVS; CDR2 reads FQNEAQ. Trimming at V came to 1 base and at J to 0 bases, leaving 4 bases not matched to a gene. CDR3 bases: TGTGCCAGCAGCTTAGAGGGGACAGGGGGGATGAACACTGAAGCTTTCTTT. Translated: CASSLEGTGGMNTEAFF.

V and J are TRBV9 and TRBJ2-7; 7 bases line up with TRBD2. The germline V gene has CDR1 SGDLS and CDR2 YYNGEE. This CDR3 contains 16 residues. V was pared by 5 bases and J by 0 bases, with 11 bases of the junction left unmatched. Here the CDR3 DNA reads TGTGCCAGCAGTCCTAGTTTGGGGGGGGGCTCCTACGAGCAGTACTTC. Its protein product is CASSPSLGGGSYEQYF.

This clone occurred a few times. This chain connects TRBV25-1 to TRBJ1-1; TRBD1 aligns across 8 bases. Trimming took 6 bases from V and 6 from J; bases not matched to a gene: 6. Germline V lookup: CDR1 MGHDK, CDR2 SYGVNS. The CDR3 spans 13 residues. CDR3 amino acids: CASREGQVAEAFF. The CDR3 nucleotides are TGTGCCAGCAGGGAGGGACAGGTCGCTGAAGCTTTCTTT.

The V gene is TRBV11-2, the J gene TRBJ2-2, with 9 bases that match TRBD1. The CDR3 extends over 15 amino acids. Germline V CDR1 and CDR2: SGHAT, FQNNGV. Trimming took 6 bases from V and 4 from J; bases not matched to a gene: 6. The CDR3 is CASRSGTGITGELFF. The CDR3 bases are TGTGCCAGCAGATCCGGGACAGGGATCACCGGGGAGCTGTTTTTT.

V usage is TRBV6-6 and J usage is TRBJ1-5; a weak D match, TRBD1 (5 bases). The V and J ends lost 0 bases and 5 bases respectively, with 11 bases between them. The germline CDR1 and CDR2 sequences are MNHNY and SVGAGI (reference sequence). This CDR3 contains 15 residues. CDR3 in DNA: TGTGCCAGCAGTTACTCCGGGGGGAGGGATCAGCCCCAGCATTTT. It is translated as CASSYSGGRDQPQHF.

The chain joins TRBV11-1 to TRBJ2-2; 7 bases are a match to TRBD1. The length of the CDR3 is 17 residues. CDR1 and CDR2 (germline): SGHAT, FQDESV (reference sequence). Trimming at V came to 0 bases and at J to 3 bases, leaving 7 bases not matched to a gene. The CDR3 nucleotides are TGTGCCAGCAGCTTAGCGCCGGCAGGGGGTGACACCGGGGAGCTGTTTTTT. It codes for CASSLAPAGGDTGELFF. The full variable domain, rest sourced from reference TRBV11-1 and TRBJ2-2, is EAEVAQSPRYKITEKSQAVAFWCDPISGHATLYWYRQILGQGPELLVQFQDESVVDDSQLPKDRFSAERLKGVDSTLKIQPAELGDSAMYLCASSLAPAGGDTGELFFGEGSRLTVL.

This chain joins TRBV18 and TRBJ2-1, with 8 bases fitting TRBD2. V shed 1 base, J shed 2 bases, and the junction held 4 bases outside the gene matches. This CDR3 spans 16 amino acids. Germline loops: CDR1 KGHSH, CDR2 LQKENI. CDR3 loop: CASSPLAGRTYNEQFF. DNA for the CDR3: TGTGCCAGCTCACCACTAGCGGGAAGGACCTACAATGAGCAGTTCTTC.

The chain carries TRBV19 and TRBJ2-5; a possible D gene is TRBD2 (6 bases). Germline V gene sequence: CDR1 LNHDA, CDR2 SQIVND (reference sequence). V lost 3 bases and J lost 4, with 15 bases in between. CDR3 length: 15 residues. CDR3 nucleotide sequence: TGTGCCAGTAGTATCTTTGGGGGGTCCCGAGAGACCCAGTACTTC. It is translated as CASSIFGGSRETQYF.

The V call is TRBV5-1, the J call TRBJ1-1, with TRBD1 as a possible D gene (5 bases). CDR1 and CDR2 from the germline V gene are SGHRS and YFSETQ. The CDR3 covers 14 residues. The V end lost 4 bases, the J end lost 5 bases, and 15 bases lay between the germline ends. The CDR3, as DNA: TGCGCCAGCAGCCACCCAGGGTCTCGGACTGAAGCTTTCTTT. It yields the protein CASSHPGSRTEAFF.

The chain links TRBV4-3 to TRBJ2-7; maybe TRBD1 (5 bases). Germline CDR1 reads LGHNA; CDR2 reads YSLEER. V was trimmed by 4 bases and J by 3 bases, leaving 19 bases between them. The CDR3 is made up of 16 amino acids. The CDR3 is CASSLSAAAGIYEQYF. In nucleotides, the CDR3 is TGCGCCAGCAGCCTTTCGGCCGCCGCAGGGATCTACGAGCAGTACTTC.

The gene calls are TRBV19 and TRBJ2-7; TRBD2 matches at 8 bases. After removal of 10 bases from V and 4 bases from J, the junction contained 3 bases not matched to a gene. Germline assignment: CDR1 LNHDA and CDR2 SQIVND (reference sequence). This CDR3 contains 11 residues. The CDR3 DNA is TGTGCCACCCCTAGCGGGTACGAGCAGTACTTC. This gives the protein CATPSGYEQYF.

V usage is TRBV5-1 and J usage is TRBJ1-2; no clear D gene. V lost 4 bases to trimming and J lost 4 bases, with 11 bases between them. The V gene's germline CDR1 is SGHRS and CDR2 YFSETQ. The CDR3 spans 13 residues. The chain's CDR3 is CASSRPGVYGYTF. The CDR3 DNA is TGCGCCAGCAGCCGCCCCGGGGTCTATGGCTACACCTTC.

The genes are TRBV29-1 and TRBJ2-5; 10 bases match TRBD2. The trim removed 2 bases at V and 1 base at J, leaving 16 bases unmatched. The germline gives CDR1 SQVTM, CDR2 ANQGSEA. The CDR3 totals 19 residues. DNA of the CDR3: TGCAGCGTTGAATTGGTCTTTGGGGGTAGCGGGGGGTCCCAAGAGACCCAGTACTTC. This encodes CSVELVFGGSGGSQETQYF. The variable domain in full, with the rest retrieved from reference TRBV29-1 and TRBJ2-5, is SAVISQKPSRDICQRGTSLTIQCQVDSQVTMMFWYRQQPGQSLTLIATANQGSEATYESGFVIDKFPISRPNLTFSTLTVSNMSPEDSSIYLCSVELVFGGSGGSQETQYFGPGTRLLVL.

This rearrangement joins TRBV14 to TRBJ2-5; no clear D gene. CDR1 and CDR2 from the germline V gene are SGHDN and FVKESK. The CDR3 runs to 16 residues. Trimming shortened V by 1 base and J by 5 bases, and 17 bases separated the two germline ends. DNA for the CDR3: TGTGCCAGCAGCCAAGGGGCCAGATTCGTGAGTGAGACCCAGTACTTC. It is translated as CASSQGARFVSETQYF.

This chain links TRBV2 with TRBJ2-7, with 8 positions matching TRBD1. The V gene end was trimmed by 7 bases and the J gene end by 1 base; junction bases not matched to a gene: 9. Germline CDR1 reads SNHLY; CDR2 reads FYNNEI. CDR3 length: 15 residues. CDR3 sequence reads: CASIIQGARSYEQYF. CDR3 bases: TGTGCCAGCATCATTCAGGGGGCTCGGTCCTACGAGCAGTACTTC.

The rearrangement links TRBV2 to TRBJ2-7; 9 bases are shared with TRBD1. Trimming took 7 bases from V and 7 from J; bases not matched to a gene: 11. CDR3 length: 14 residues. Germline assignment: CDR1 SNHLY and CDR2 FYNNEI. The CDR3 DNA follows: TGTGCCAGCAACTCCGGGACAGGGCTGGGGGAGCAGTACTTC. It codes for CASNSGTGLGEQYF.

The J gene is TRBJ2-4, the V gene TRBV13, with 9 bases lining up with TRBD2. Germline lookup yields CDR1 PRHDT and CDR2 FYEKMQ (reference sequence). V dropped 5 bases and J dropped 4; count of bases not matched to a gene: 6. CDR3 length: 15 amino acids. CDR3 sequence: CASSHPSGTKNIQYF. CDR3 DNA: TGTGCCAGCAGCCATCCTAGCGGGACGAAAAACATTCAGTACTTC.

The J gene is TRBJ1-1, the V gene TRBV10-3, with 7 bases identical to TRBD1. The V gene's germline CDR1 is ENHRY and CDR2 SYGVKD. CDR3 length: 16 residues. The trim removed 6 bases at V and 2 bases at J, leaving 12 bases unmatched. The CDR3 nucleotides read TGTGCCATCAGGGAGGGGACAGTTATCGGTAACACTGAAGCTTTCTTT. It encodes CAIREGTVIGNTEAFF.

In nucleotides, the CDR3 is TGTGCCAGCAGTTTCCAGGAGACCCAGTACTTC. Encoded protein: CASSFQETQYF. The chain recombines TRBV28 with TRBJ2-5; D is undetermined. CDR1 and CDR2 from the germline V gene are MDHEN and SYDVKM. V lost 3 bases to trimming and J lost 5 bases, with 4 bases between them. The CDR3 has 11 amino acids.

The chain is built from TRBV11-2 and TRBJ1-4, with 9 positions matching TRBD1. The germline V gene has CDR1 SGHAT and CDR2 FQNNGV. V lost 3 bases to trimming and J lost 8 bases; unmatched junction nucleotides: 7. The CDR3 spans 15 residues. The CDR3 reads CASSFGTGREEKLFF. The CDR3, as DNA: TGTGCCAGCAGCTTCGGGACAGGGCGAGAAGAAAAACTGTTTTTT.

This chain joins TRBV4-2 and TRBJ2-2; a weak D match, TRBD1 (5 bases). CDR3 length equals 16 residues. V was trimmed by 5 bases and J by 5 bases, leaving 18 bases between them. CDR1 LGHNA and CDR2 YNFKEQ come from the germline V gene. For the CDR3, the DNA is TGTGCCAGCAGCTCCCCGACAGAGAAACTGACCGGGGAGCTGTTTTTT. Translation: CASSSPTEKLTGELFF.

The chain couples TRBV2 to TRBJ2-5, with TRBD1 matching over 8 bases. The better agreement between TRBJ2-7 and the DNA end casts doubt on the J call. Germline V gene lookup returns CDR1 SNHLY and CDR2 FYNNEI. The length of the CDR3 is 15 residues. The CDR3 sequence: CASNVDSTGDYEQYF. CDR3 DNA sequence: TGTGCCAGCAACGTCGACTCGACAGGGGACTACGAGCAGTACTTC.